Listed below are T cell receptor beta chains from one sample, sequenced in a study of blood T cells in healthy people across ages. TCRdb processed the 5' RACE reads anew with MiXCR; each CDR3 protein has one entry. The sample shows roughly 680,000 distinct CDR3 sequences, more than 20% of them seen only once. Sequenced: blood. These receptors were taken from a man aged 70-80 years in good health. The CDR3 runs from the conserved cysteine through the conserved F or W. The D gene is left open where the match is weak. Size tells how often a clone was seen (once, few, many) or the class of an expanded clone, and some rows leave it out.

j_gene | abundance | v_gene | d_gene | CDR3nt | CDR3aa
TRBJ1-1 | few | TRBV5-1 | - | TGCGCCAGCAGTGTCACGGGCAGCCAGAACACTGAAGCTTTCTTT | CASSVTGSQNTEAFF
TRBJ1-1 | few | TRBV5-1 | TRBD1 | TGCGCCAGCAGTTGGACAGGGATGAACACTGAAGCTTTCTTT | CASSWTGMNTEAFF
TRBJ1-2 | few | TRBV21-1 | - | TGTGCCAGCAGCAAAATTTCCGGTCATGGCTACACCTTC | CASSKISGHGYTF
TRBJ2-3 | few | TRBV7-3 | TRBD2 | TGTGCCAGCAGCTTAAAGGCGGGAGGGGGAATCGCAGATACGCAGTATTTT | CASSLKAGGGIADTQYF
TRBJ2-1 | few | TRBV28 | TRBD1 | TGTGCCAGCAGTTTTGTTGGACAGGGCTACAATGAGCAGTTCTTC | CASSFVGQGYNEQFF
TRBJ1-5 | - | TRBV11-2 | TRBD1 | TGTGCCAGCAGCCGGACAGGGGGCAACAATCAGCCCCAGCATTTT | CASSRTGGNNQPQHF
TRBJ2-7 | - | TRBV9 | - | TGTGCCAGCAGCGTAGATTGGAGGGCCACGTACGAGCAGTACTTC | CASSVDWRATYEQYF
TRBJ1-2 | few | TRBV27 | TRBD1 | TGTGCCAGTAGTTTATCGGACAGGTTCGATGGCTACACCTTC | CASSLSDRFDGYTF
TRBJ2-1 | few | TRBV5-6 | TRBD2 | TGTGCCAGCAGCATTCGACTAGCGGGAGGGCAATACAGTGAGCAGTTCTTC | CASSIRLAGGQYSEQFF
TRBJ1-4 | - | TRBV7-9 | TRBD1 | TGTGCCACCAGCCGTGGACAGGAGAATGAAAAACTGTTTTTT | CATSRGQENEKLFF
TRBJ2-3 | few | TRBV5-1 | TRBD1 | TGCGCCAGCAGGCACCGGGACAGAGGGACGCAGTATTTT | CASRHRDRGTQYF
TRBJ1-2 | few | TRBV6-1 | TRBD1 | TGTGCCAGCAGTGTTACAGGGGGCCGAAACTATGGCTACACCTTC | CASSVTGGRNYGYTF
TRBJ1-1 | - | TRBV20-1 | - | TGCAGTGCGCCCGGCGACAGGAACACTGAAGCTCTCTTT | CSAPGDRNTEALF
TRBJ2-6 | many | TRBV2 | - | TGTGCCAGCAGGGACAGCGAAATACCTGGGGCCAACGTCCTGACTTTC | CASRDSEIPGANVLTF
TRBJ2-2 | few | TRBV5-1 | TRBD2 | TGCGCCAGCAGCTTAGAAGGACTAGCGGGAGTATTCGGGGAGCTGTTTTTT | CASSLEGLAGVFGELFF
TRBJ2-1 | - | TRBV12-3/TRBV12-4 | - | TGTGCCAGCAGTTTTAGGCGGGTCAATGAGCAGTTCTTC | CASSFRRVNEQFF
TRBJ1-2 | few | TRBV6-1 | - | TGTGCCAGCAGTCCTGTAGGACCCCGAGGGGACTATGGCTACACCTTC | CASSPVGPRGDYGYTF
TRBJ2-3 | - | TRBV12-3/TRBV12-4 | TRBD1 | TGTGCCAGCAACTTGGACAGGGGAGTTGGCACAGATGCGCAGTATTTT | CASNLDRGVGTDAQYF
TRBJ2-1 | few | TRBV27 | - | TGTGTCAGCAGTTTATCCCGAAATGGGAATGAGCAGTTCTTC | CVSSLSRNGNEQFF
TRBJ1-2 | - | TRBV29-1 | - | TGCAGCGTTGAAATCCAGGGGTTCGGCTACACCTTC | CSVEIQGFGYTF
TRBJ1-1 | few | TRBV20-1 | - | TGCAGTGCGCCCGATCAAACTCGGAACACTGAAGCTTTCTTT | CSAPDQTRNTEAFF
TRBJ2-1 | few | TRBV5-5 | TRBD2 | TGTGCCAGCAGCTTGGCCGTCCTAGCGGGAAACAATGAGCAGTTCTTC | CASSLAVLAGNNEQFF
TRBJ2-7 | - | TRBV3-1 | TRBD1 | TGTGCCAGCAGCCGATTAGACAGGGGGGACTACGGGCAGTACTTC | CASSRLDRGDYGQYF
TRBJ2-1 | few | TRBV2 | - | TGTGCCAGCAGTGTAGGGTCGGACGAGCAGTTCTTC | CASSVGSDEQFF
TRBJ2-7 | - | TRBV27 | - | TGTGCCAGCAGTTCCCCCAATCGGCTCGGAAGAGAGCAGTACTTC | CASSSPNRLGREQYF
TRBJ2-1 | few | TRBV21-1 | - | TGTGCCAGCAGCAAAGAGGATGAGACAGGGGGGCTGTATGAGCAGTTCTTC | CASSKEDETGGLYEQFF
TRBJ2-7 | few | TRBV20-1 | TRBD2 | TGCAGTGCGAGGACTAGTCTGGACGAGCAGTACTTC | CSARTSLDEQYF
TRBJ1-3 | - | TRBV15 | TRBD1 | TGTGCCACCAGCAGAGGACAGGGCAACTCTGGAAACACCATATATTTT | CATSRGQGNSGNTIYF
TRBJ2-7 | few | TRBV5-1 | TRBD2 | TGCGCCAGCAGCTTAACGGGGTCTAGCGGGAGAGAGCAGTACTTC | CASSLTGSSGREQYF
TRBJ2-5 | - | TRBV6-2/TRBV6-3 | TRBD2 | TGTGCCAGCAGTTACAGAACCTTAGCGGGACCCGAGACCCAGTACTTC | CASSYRTLAGPETQYF
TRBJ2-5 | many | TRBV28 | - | TGTGCCAGCAGTTTGGGGCTAGCGAGGGAGACCCAGTACTTC | CASSLGLARETQYF
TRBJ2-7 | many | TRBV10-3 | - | TGTGCCATCAGTGAGTCTAGGTCGGCAGAGCAGTACTTC | CAISESRSAEQYF
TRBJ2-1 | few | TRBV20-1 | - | TGCAGTGCTACAGACTTTATCAACCGCTCCTACAATGAGCAGTTCTTC | CSATDFINRSYNEQFF
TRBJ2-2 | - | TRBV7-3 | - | TGTGCCAGCAGCTTATCTCCAGACCCCCTGGCCGGGGAGCTGTTTTTT | CASSLSPDPLAGELFF
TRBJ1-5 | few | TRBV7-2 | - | TGTGCCAGCAGCTTAGCGCGATTGACCGACCGCAATCAGCCCCAGCATTTT | CASSLARLTDRNQPQHF
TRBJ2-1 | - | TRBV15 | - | TGTGCCACCAGCAGAGCGGGGGAGGACAAGGGTGAGCAGTTCTTC | CATSRAGEDKGEQFF
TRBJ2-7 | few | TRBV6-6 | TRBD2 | TGTGCCACCCGGACTAGCGAGAGCTACGAGCAGTACTTC | CATRTSESYEQYF
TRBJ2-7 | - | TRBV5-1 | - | TGCGCCAGCAGCTTGGGGGACAAATACTCCTACGAGCAGTACTTC | CASSLGDKYSYEQYF
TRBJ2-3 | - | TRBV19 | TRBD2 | TGTGCCAGTAGTATCCGGGAGGGCACAGATACGCAGTATTTT | CASSIREGTDTQYF
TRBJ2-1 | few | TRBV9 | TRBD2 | TGTGCCAGCAGCGTGTCTAGCGGGAGCTCCCACAATGAGCAGTTCTTC | CASSVSSGSSHNEQFF
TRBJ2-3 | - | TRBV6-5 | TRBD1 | TGTGCCAGCAGTTATGGTTGGACAGGAACTAGCACAGATACGCAGTATTTT | CASSYGWTGTSTDTQYF
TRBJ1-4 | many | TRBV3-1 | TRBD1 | TGTGCCAGCAGCCTGAGGACAGGGTCTAATGAAAAACTGTTTTTT | CASSLRTGSNEKLFF
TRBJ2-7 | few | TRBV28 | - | TGTGCCAGCAGTTCCGGGACCCCCTGCGAGCAGTACTTC | CASSSGTPCEQYF
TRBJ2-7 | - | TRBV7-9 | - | TGTGCCAGCAGCTCGTGGGGAGGAGCCTACGAGCAGTACTTC | CASSSWGGAYEQYF
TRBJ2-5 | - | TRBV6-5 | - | TGTGCCAGCAGGGGGACCGCAAAAGGAGAGACCCAGTACTTC | CASRGTAKGETQYF
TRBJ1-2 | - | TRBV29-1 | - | TGCAGCGCCGGGGGAGGGCCAGGGGGCTACACCTTC | CSAGGGPGGYTF
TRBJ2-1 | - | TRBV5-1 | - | TGCGCCAGCAGCCAAAGGACCTACAATGAGCAGTTCTTC | CASSQRTYNEQFF
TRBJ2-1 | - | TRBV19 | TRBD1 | TGTGCCAGTAGTAATAGGCGACAGGGTTCCTACAATGAGCAGTTCTTC | CASSNRRQGSYNEQFF
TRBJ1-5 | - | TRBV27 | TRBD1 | TGTGCCAGCAGTCCCCGACAGGGACTCAATCAGCCCCAGCATTTT | CASSPRQGLNQPQHF
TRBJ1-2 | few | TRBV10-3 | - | TGTGCCATCAGTGAGGAAGGAAATCGTGGCTACACCTTC | CAISEEGNRGYTF
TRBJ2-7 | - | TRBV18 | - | TGTGCCAGCTCACCATTGGGGAACTCCTACGAGCAGTACTTC | CASSPLGNSYEQYF
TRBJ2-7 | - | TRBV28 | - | TGTGCCAGCAGTTCTAATCCCGGGACTCTATCCTGCGAGCAGTACTTC | CASSSNPGTLSCEQYF
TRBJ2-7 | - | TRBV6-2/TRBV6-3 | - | TGTGCCAGCAGTTACCCACAGGGTTTCTCCTTCGAGCAGTACTTC | CASSYPQGFSFEQYF